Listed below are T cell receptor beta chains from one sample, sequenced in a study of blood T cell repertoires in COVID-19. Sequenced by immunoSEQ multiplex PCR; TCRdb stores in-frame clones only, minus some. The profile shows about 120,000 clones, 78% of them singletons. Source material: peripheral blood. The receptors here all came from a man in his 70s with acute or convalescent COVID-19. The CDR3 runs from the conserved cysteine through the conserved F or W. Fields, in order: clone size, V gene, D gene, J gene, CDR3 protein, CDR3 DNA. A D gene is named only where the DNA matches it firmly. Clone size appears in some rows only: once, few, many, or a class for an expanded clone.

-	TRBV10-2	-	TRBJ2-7	CASSEQGNYEQYF	TGCGCCAGCAGTGAACAGGGAAACTACGAGCAGTACTTC
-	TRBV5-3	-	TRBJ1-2	CARSPGGNPRSSNYGYTF	TGTGCCAGAAGCCCTGGGGGCAATCCCAGATCCTCTAACTATGGCTACACCTTC
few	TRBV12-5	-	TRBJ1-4	CASGLWQGPEKLFF	TGTGCTAGTGGTTTGTGGCAGGGCCCCGAAAAACTGTTTTTT
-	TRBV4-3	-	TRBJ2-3	CASSRDGGSRRTDTQYF	TGCGCCAGCAGCCGTGACGGCGGGTCCCGTCGCACAGATACGCAGTATTTT
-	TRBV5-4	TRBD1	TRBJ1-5	CASSTGQGNQPQHF	TGTGCCAGCAGTACGGGACAGGGCAATCAGCCCCAGCATTTT
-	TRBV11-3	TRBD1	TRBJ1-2	CASSLERQGNYGYTF	TGTGCCAGCAGCTTAGAAAGACAGGGAAACTATGGCTACACCTTC
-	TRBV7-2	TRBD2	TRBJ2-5	CASSFSGLVTETQYF	TGTGCCAGCAGCTTCTCCGGACTAGTCACAGAGACCCAGTACTTC
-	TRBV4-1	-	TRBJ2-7	CASSPRTVQGHEQYF	TGCGCCAGCAGCCCGAGAACGGTCCAGGGCCACGAGCAGTACTTC
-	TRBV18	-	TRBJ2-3	CASSPTSPPSTDTQYF	TGTGCCAGCTCACCCACTAGCCCCCCTAGCACAGATACGCAGTATTTT
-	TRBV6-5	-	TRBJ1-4	CASSKGEKLFF	TGTGCCAGCAGCAAGGGGGAAAAACTGTTTTTT
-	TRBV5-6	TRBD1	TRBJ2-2	CASSPGTGVITGELFF	TGTGCCAGCAGCCCTGGGACAGGGGTTATCACCGGGGAGCTGTTTTTT
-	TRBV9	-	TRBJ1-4	CASSVDIGSGGEKLFF	TGTGCCAGCAGCGTAGATATCGGCTCGGGAGGTGAAAAACTGTTTTTT
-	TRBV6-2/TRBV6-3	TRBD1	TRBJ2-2	CASSPHRGTGELFF	TGTGCCAGCAGCCCCCACAGGGGGACCGGGGAGCTGTTTTTT
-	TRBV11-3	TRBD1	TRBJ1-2	CASSFGTGASVNYGYTF	TGTGCCAGCAGCTTCGGGACAGGGGCATCCGTTAACTATGGCTACACCTTC
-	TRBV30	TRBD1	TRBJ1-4	CAWSQTGLQEKLFF	TGTGCCTGGAGTCAGACAGGGTTACAAGAAAAACTGTTTTTT
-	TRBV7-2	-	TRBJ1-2	CASSAGQSWGYTF	TGTGCCAGCAGCGCCGGACAGAGCTGGGGCTACACCTTC
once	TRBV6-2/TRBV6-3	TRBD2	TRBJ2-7	CASRPSGSAYEQYF	TGTGCCAGCAGGCCTAGCGGGAGTGCCTACGAGCAGTACTTC
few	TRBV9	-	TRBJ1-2	CASSVGSQGRAGYTF	TGTGCCAGCAGCGTAGGATCCCAGGGTCGGGCTGGCTACACCTTC
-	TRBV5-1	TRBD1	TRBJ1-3	CASSLEGQGSGNTIYF	TGCGCCAGCAGCTTGGAGGGACAGGGCTCTGGAAACACCATATATTTT
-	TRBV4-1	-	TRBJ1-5	CASSQDVTASNQPQHF	TGCGCCAGCAGCCAAGATGTGACAGCGTCAAATCAGCCCCAGCATTTT
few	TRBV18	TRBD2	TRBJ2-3	CASSLGTSAFDTQYF	TGTGCCAGCTCACTCGGGACTAGCGCCTTTGATACGCAGTATTTT
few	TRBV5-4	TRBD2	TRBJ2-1	CASTERGSYNEQFF	TGTGCCAGCACCGAGCGGGGTTCCTACAATGAGCAGTTCTTC
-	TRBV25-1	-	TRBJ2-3	CASSESQGLGTQYF	TGTGCCAGCAGTGAATCTCAGGGTCTGGGTACGCAGTATTTT
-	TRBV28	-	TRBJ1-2	CASSLRDGYTF	TGTGCCAGCAGCTTGAGGGATGGCTACACCTTC
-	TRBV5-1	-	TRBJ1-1	CASSLEQNTEAFF	TGCGCCAGCAGCTTGGAACAGAACACTGAAGCTTTCTTT
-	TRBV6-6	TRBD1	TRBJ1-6	CASSPSPTGMPNSPLHF	TGTGCCAGCAGTCCGTCCCCGACAGGGATGCCTAATTCACCCCTCCACTTT
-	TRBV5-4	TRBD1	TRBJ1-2	CASSLGQDYYGYTF	TGTGCCAGCAGCCTGGGACAGGATTACTATGGCTACACCTTC
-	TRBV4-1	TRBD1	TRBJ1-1	CASSQVGQGRATEAFF	TGCGCCAGCAGCCAAGTAGGACAGGGAAGGGCCACTGAAGCTTTCTTT
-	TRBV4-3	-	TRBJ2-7	CASSQDSVGSSYEQYF	TGCGCCAGCAGCCAAGATTCGGTGGGCAGCTCCTACGAGCAGTACTTC
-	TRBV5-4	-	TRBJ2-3	CASSLAGTDTQYF	TGTGCCAGCAGCTTGGCGGGCACAGATACGCAGTATTTT
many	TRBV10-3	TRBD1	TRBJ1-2	CAISDGQGLNYGYTF	TGTGCCATCAGTGACGGACAGGGCCTTAACTATGGCTACACCTTC
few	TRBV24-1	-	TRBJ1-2	CATSDPKGYTF	TGTGCCACCAGTGATCCTAAGGGCTACACCTTC
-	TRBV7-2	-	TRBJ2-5	CASSLDGGHQETQYF	TGTGCCAGCAGCTTAGACGGGGGGCACCAAGAGACCCAGTACTTC
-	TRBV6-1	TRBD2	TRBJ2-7	CASSEDQVAGSYEQYF	TGTGCCAGCAGTGAAGATCAGGTAGCGGGGTCCTACGAGCAGTACTTC
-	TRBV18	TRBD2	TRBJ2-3	CASSPRTSGADTQYF	TGTGCCAGCTCACCTCGGACTAGCGGGGCAGATACGCAGTATTTT
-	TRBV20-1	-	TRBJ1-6	CSASAGSSYNSPLHF	TGCAGTGCTAGTGCAGGCAGCTCCTATAATTCACCCCTCCACTTT
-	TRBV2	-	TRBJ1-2	CASSSGFDGYTF	TGTGCCAGCAGTTCAGGGTTCGATGGCTACACCTTC
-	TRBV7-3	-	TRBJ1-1	CASSFRGGSNGEAFF	TGTGCCAGCAGCTTCCGGGGGGGGTCCAACGGAGAAGCTTTCTTT
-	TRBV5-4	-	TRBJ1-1	CASSLGGLMNTEAFF	TGTGCCAGCAGCTTGGGCGGGCTCATGAACACTGAAGCTTTCTTT
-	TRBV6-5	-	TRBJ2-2	CASSPPGSTGELFF	TGTGCCAGCAGTCCCCCGGGGAGCACCGGGGAGCTGTTTTTT